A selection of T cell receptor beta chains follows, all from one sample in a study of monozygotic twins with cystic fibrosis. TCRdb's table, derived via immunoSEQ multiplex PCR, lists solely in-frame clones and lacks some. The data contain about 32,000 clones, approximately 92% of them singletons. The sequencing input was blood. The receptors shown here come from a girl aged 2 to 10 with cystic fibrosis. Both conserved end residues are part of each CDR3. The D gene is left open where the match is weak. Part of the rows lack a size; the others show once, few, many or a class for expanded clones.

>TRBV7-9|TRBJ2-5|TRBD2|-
CASSVGLVASQETQYF
TGTGCCAGCAGCGTGGGACTAGTCGCGAGCCAAGAGACCCAGTACTTC
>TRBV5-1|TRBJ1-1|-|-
CASSLGGNTEAFF
TGCGCCAGCAGCTTGGGAGGGAACACTGAAGCTTTCTTT
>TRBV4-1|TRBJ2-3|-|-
CASSQVEGESTDTQYF
TGCGCCAGCAGCCAAGTGGAGGGGGAAAGCACAGATACGCAGTATTTT
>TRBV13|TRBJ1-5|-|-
CASSLGWDLNQPQHF
TGTGCCAGCAGCTTAGGATGGGACCTTAATCAGCCCCAGCATTTT
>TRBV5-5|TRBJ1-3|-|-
CASSLDHPRVSGNTIYF
TGTGCCAGCAGCTTGGACCACCCGCGAGTCTCTGGAAACACCATATATTTT
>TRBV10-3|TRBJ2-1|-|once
CAIGERGERYNEQFF
TGTGCCATCGGGGAAAGGGGAGAGCGATACAATGAGCAGTTCTTC
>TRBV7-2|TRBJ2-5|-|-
CASSLVAKEETQYF
TGTGCCAGCAGCTTAGTAGCGAAAGAAGAGACCCAGTACTTC
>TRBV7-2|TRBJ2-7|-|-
CASSPGVMFSDSAYEQYF
TGTGCCAGCAGCCCAGGAGTCATGTTTTCGGACAGTGCCTACGAGCAGTACTTC
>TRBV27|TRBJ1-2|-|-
CASSLSRGVGYTF
TGTGCCAGCAGTTTATCGAGGGGGGTTGGCTACACCTTC
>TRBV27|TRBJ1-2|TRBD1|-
CASRSLGGANYGYTF
TGTGCCAGCAGAAGTTTAGGGGGCGCCAACTATGGCTACACCTTC
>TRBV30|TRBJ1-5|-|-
CAWSPGRSRQPQHF
TGTGCCTGGAGCCCCGGACGGTCCCGGCAGCCCCAGCATTTT
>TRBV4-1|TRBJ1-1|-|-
CASSPVGTVEAFF
TGCGCCAGCAGCCCTGTGGGGACTGTTGAAGCTTTCTTT
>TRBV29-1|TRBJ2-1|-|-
CSVGGWAYNEQFF
TGCAGCGTTGGCGGATGGGCTTACAATGAGCAGTTCTTC
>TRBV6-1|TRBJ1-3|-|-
CASSEWGTGNTIYF
TGTGCCAGCAGTGAGTGGGGGACTGGAAACACCATATATTTT
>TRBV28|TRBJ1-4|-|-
CASSYSTNEKLFF
TGTGCCAGCAGTTACAGCACAAATGAAAAACTGTTTTTT
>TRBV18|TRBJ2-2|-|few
CASSPSSQGANTGELFF
TGTGCCAGCTCACCCTCATCCCAGGGTGCGAACACCGGGGAGCTGTTTTTT
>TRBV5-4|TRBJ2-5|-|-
CASSLRAGQETQYF
TGTGCCAGCAGCTTGAGGGCAGGGCAAGAGACCCAGTACTTC
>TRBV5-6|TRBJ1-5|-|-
CASSWRASAGRNQPQHF
TGTGCCAGCAGCTGGCGGGCCTCGGCCGGACGAAATCAGCCCCAGCATTTT
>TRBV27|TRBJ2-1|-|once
CASSLRGANEQFF
TGTGCCAGCAGCCTTCGGGGGGCCAATGAGCAGTTCTTC
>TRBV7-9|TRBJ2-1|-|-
CASSLVLVISSEQFF
TGTGCCAGCAGCTTAGTCCTAGTTATCAGTAGTGAGCAGTTCTTC
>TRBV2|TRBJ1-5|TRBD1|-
CASKSDRGDQPQHF
TGTGCCAGCAAGTCGGACAGGGGAGATCAGCCCCAGCATTTT
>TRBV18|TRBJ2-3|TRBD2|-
CASSPASGVTDTQYF
TGTGCCAGCTCACCCGCTAGCGGGGTGACAGATACGCAGTATTTT
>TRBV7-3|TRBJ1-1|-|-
CASSPTVNTEAFF
TGTGCCAGCAGCCCGACAGTGAACACTGAAGCTTTCTTT
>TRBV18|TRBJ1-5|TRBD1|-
CASSRQGYDQPQHF
TGTGCCAGCTCACGACAGGGGTACGATCAGCCCCAGCATTTT
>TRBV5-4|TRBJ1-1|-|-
CASSLNPGTEAFF
TGTGCCAGCAGCTTGAACCCGGGGACTGAAGCTTTCTTT
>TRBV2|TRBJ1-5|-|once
CASSEGTALPQHF
TGTGCCAGCAGTGAGGGAACAGCCCTGCCCCAGCATTTT
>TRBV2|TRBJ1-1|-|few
CASKAGDNIAFF
TGTGCCAGCAAAGCAGGGGATAATATAGCTTTCTTT
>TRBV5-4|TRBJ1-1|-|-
CASSGPNTEAFF
TGTGCCAGCAGCGGACCGAACACTGAAGCTTTCTTT
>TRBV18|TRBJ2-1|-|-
CASSPGRGDYNEQFF
TGTGCCAGCTCACCAGGCAGGGGGGACTACAATGAGCAGTTCTTC
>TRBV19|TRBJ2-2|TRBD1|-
CASSTGQGAGGELFF
TGTGCCAGTAGTACTGGACAGGGGGCCGGCGGGGAGCTGTTTTTT